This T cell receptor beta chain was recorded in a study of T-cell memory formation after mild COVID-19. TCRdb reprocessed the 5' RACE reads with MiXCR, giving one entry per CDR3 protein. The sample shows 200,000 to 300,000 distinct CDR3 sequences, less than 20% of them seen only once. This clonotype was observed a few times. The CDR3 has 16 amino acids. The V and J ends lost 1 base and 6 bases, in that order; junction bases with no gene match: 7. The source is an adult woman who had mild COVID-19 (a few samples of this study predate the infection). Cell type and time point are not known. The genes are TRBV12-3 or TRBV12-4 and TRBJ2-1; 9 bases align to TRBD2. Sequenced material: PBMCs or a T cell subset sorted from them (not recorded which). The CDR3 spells CASSLGLAGIGNEQFF. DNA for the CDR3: TGTGCCAGCAGTTTAGGGCTAGCGGGGATCGGCAATGAGCAGTTCTTC.